This record concerns one TCR beta chain sequence. Its matching antigen is unknown. V lost 1 base to trimming and J lost 2 bases; unmatched junction nucleotides: 3. CDR1 is SGHTA and CDR2 is FQGNSA in the germline V gene. The CDR3 loop spans 15 amino acids. This sample stems from a study of response to subunit inactivated influenza vaccine. TCRdb reprocessed the RT-PCR reads via MiXCR and lists one record per CDR3 protein. The table shows 500,000 to 600,000 distinct CDR3 sequences, with around 13% occurring only once. Study observations and caveats: Authors suggested each seasonal influenza vaccination recruits few new T cells.

The clonotype originates from a man in his forties or fifties who received an inactivated influenza vaccine. The chain is built from TRBV7-2 and TRBJ2-3; 7 nucleotides align to TRBD2. Here the sequenced sample was PBMCs from blood, taken roughly 6 weeks after vaccination. The CDR3 coding sequence is TGTGCCAGCAGCTTAGAAGCGGGATTCACAGATACGCAGTATTTT. Encoded protein: CASSLEAGFTDTQYF.